The 9 T cell receptor beta chains in this list originate from one sample, sequenced in a study of blood T cell repertoires in COVID-19. Here immunoSEQ multiplex PCR was the method, and the copy in TCRdb shows in-frame clones only, minus some. This table holds approximately 450,000 clones, more than 85% found once. The sequencing sample was made of peripheral blood. The receptors here all came from a woman aged 25 to 39 with acute or convalescent COVID-19.

In regard to this clone: Other DNA sequences of this sample code for an identical CDR3. The chain joins TRBV12-3 or TRBV12-4 to TRBJ2-7; D not resolved. Trimming left V 0 bases short and J 4 bases short, with 4 bases between. The CDR3 covers 12 residues. The DNA of the CDR3 is TGTGCCAGCAGTTTAGCGAGTTACGAGCAGTACTTC. It is translated as CASSLASYEQYF.

This chain joins TRBV5-1 and TRBJ1-2; 8 bases map to TRBD1. The germline V gene has CDR1 SGHRS and CDR2 YFSETQ. The V and J ends lost 3 bases and 2 bases, in that order; junction bases with no gene match: 3. The CDR3 has 14 amino acids. CDR3 nucleotides: TGCGCCAGCAGCTCTGGGACAGGAAACTATGGCTACACCTTC. Its protein product is CASSSGTGNYGYTF.

The chain is built from TRBV10-2 and TRBJ2-7; D is perhaps TRBD2 (5 bases). CDR1 and CDR2 (germline): WSHSY, SAAADI. CDR3 length: 12 residues. V lost 10 bases and J 7 bases, leaving 17 bases between the germline ends. Here the CDR3 reads CATRGLSGEQYF. The CDR3 region has the DNA TGCGCCACACGTGGTCTCTCGGGGGAGCAGTACTTC.

V and J are TRBV6-6 and TRBJ1-1; maybe TRBD1 (6 bases). V lost 2 bases, J lost 6 bases, and 13 bases lay in between. CDR3 length equals 14 residues. In germline, CDR1 is MNHNY, CDR2 SVGAGI (reference sequence). In DNA, the CDR3 is TGTGCCAGCAGTTACGGCGGGGGGGCGGCTGAAGCTTTCTTT. The encoded protein is CASSYGGGAAEAFF.

The rearrangement joins TRBV10-3 to TRBJ2-7, with 8 bases matching TRBD1. The germline V gene encodes CDR1 ENHRY and CDR2 SYGVKD. With 10 bases clipped from V and 3 bases from J, the junction kept 8 bases outside the gene matches. This CDR3 has 13 amino acids. As DNA, the CDR3 is TGTGCCAGCAACCCAGGGGGCCACTACGAGCAGTACTTC. It encodes CASNPGGHYEQYF.

This clone was seen a handful of times. The chain carries TRBV19 and TRBJ2-3; 7 bases fit TRBD1. V shed 4 bases and J 2 bases; nucleotides not matched to a gene: 6. CDR1 is LNHDA, CDR2 SQIVND, per germline (reference sequence). CDR3 length: 15 residues. The CDR3 region has the DNA TGTGCCAGTAGTAGACAGGGTGGGTACACAGATACGCAGTATTTT. It encodes CASSRQGGYTDTQYF.

V usage is TRBV2 and J usage is TRBJ2-1, with 11 bases identical to TRBD2. Unmatched junction bases numbered 5, after V lost 6 bases and J lost 4 bases. This CDR3 region has 15 residues. The V gene's germline CDR1 is SNHLY and CDR2 FYNNEI. For the CDR3, the DNA is TGTGCCAGCAGCGAACTAGCGGGGGAGTACAATGAGCAGTTCTTC. This translates into CASSELAGEYNEQFF.

The J gene is TRBJ2-1, the V gene TRBV6-5; D unresolved. Germline CDR1 MNHEY, CDR2 SVGAGI. The CDR3 consists of 15 residues. The V end lost 6 bases, the J end lost 0 bases, and 12 bases lay between the germline ends. CDR3 nucleotide sequence: TGTGCCAGCAGCCACGACACGAGCTCCTACAATGAGCAGTTCTTC. Protein product: CASSHDTSSYNEQFF.

The genes are TRBV18 and TRBJ2-7, with a possible D match to TRBD1 (6 bases). The CDR3 runs to 13 residues. Trimming left V 1 base short and J 6 bases short, with 10 bases between. Germline V CDR1 and CDR2: KGHSH, LQKENI. The CDR3: CASSPQTGTEQYF. CDR3 sequence (DNA): TGTGCCAGCTCACCACAAACAGGGACCGAGCAGTACTTC.